This entry concerns a single T cell receptor beta chain. From germline, CDR1 is LNHDA and CDR2 SQIVND (reference sequence). The CDR3 length is 15 residues. The V gene end was trimmed by 5 bases and the J gene end by 7 bases; junction bases not matched to a gene: 5. This sample was taken from a study of blood T cell repertoires in COVID-19. Source study methods: Scientists estimated how many nucleated cells there were by amplifying reference gene primers. This table comes from immunoSEQ multiplex PCR, and its TCRdb copy is limited to in-frame clones, with some not included. The V and J calls and clone size were taken over from that table, and D and trimming were inferred from the DNA. The sample has some 58,000 clones, nearly 95% seen once; the top ten hold under 5.5%.

The clonotype was recovered from a man between 50 and 59 years old with active COVID-19. The chain recombines TRBV19 with TRBJ2-1; 13 bases match TRBD2. Sequenced: peripheral blood. The CDR3 loop is CASSWTSGSDNEQFF. CDR3 bases: TGTGCCAGTAGTTGGACTAGCGGGAGTGATAATGAGCAGTTCTTC.